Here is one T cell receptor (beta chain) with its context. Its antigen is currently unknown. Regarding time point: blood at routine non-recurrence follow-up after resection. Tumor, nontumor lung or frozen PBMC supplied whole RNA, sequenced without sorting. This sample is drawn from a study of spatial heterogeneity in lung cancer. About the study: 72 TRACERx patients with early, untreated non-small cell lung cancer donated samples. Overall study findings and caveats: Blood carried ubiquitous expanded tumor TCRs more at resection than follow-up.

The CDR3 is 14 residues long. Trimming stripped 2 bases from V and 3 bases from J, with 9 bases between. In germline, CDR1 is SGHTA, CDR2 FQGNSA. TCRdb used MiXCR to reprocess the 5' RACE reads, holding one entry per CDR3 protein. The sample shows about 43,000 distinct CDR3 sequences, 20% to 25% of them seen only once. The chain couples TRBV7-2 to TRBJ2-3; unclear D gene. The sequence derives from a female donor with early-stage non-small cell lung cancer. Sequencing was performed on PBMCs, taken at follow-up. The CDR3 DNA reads TGTGCCAGCAGCTTAACGGCGGCGACAGATACGCAGTATTTT. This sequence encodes CASSLTAATDTQYF.